This T cell receptor (beta chain) stems from a study of T cell responses to AZD1222 COVID-19 vaccine. A note on this clone: Antigen: not known.

V was pared by 4 bases and J by 7 bases, with 15 bases of the junction left unmatched. This CDR3 comprises 16 residues. In germline, CDR1 is GTSNPN, CDR2 SVGIG (reference sequence). Whole-study results and caveats: Within unmutated variant regions lay the reported targets of nearly half of spike-specific TCRs. Spike-wide vaccine-associated CD4 TCRs dominated at 160-218 and 743-854.

Some clones are missing from TCRdb's copy, which holds only in-frame ones; the method was immunoSEQ multiplex PCR. The top ten hold approximately 19% of the sample, which has about 57,000 clones, 85% seen once. Material: peripheral blood, obtained on day 0 of AZD1222 vaccination. This sequence was found in an adult in good health. This sequence joins TRBV30 and TRBJ2-1; TRBD2 matches at 8 bases. CDR3 sequence: CAWTKTLAGLSNEQFF. CDR3 nucleotide sequence: TGTGCCTGGACCAAAACCCTAGCGGGCCTTTCGAATGAGCAGTTCTTC.